This TCR beta chain was retrieved from a study of blood T cells in healthy people across ages. Through a sample-barcoded 5' primer and a J-beta primer mix, a second PCR was run for roughly 6 to 11 cycles. Every molecule of cDNA carried a tag from a template-switch adaptor with 12 random nucleotides. Any given sample supplied a minimum of 3 million CDR3-containing paired-end reads. TCRdb redid the calling of the 5' RACE reads with MiXCR, one entry per CDR3 protein. Of approximately 850,000 distinct CDR3 sequences in the sample, roughly 60% were seen once. Donors ranged from about 6 to 95 years old and were healthy Caucasians in Russia. The total RNA that was extracted per sample amounted to at least 5 micrograms. The source of this sequence is a man aged 25-45 years in good health. The sample consisted of blood.

Here the CDR3 DNA reads TGTGCCAGCAGTTCTTGGGGAAGTCAAGAGACCCAGTTCTTC. Its protein is CASSSWGSQETQFF. The V gene is TRBV27, the J gene TRBJ2-1; unclear D gene. The CDR3 is 14 residues long. The ends were cut back, 4 bases at V and 13 bases at J, with 20 bases in the middle. Germline CDR1 and CDR2: MNHEY and SMNVEV (reference sequence).